This TCR beta chain was obtained from a study of blood T cell repertoires in COVID-19. At the level of the study: Samples representing acute and convalescent COVID-19 were sourced from the United States, Italy and Spain. T cells, B-cell-depleted T cells, or PBMCs provided the cDNA or gDNA that served as material.

In the authors' methods: Reference gene primers were amplified, and this amplification served to estimate nucleated cell counts. Method: immunoSEQ multiplex PCR; TCRdb's copy keeps in-frame clones and lacks some. For V, J and clone size, that table is used; D and trimming come from the DNA. The table lists 40,000 or so clones, 87% of them singletons. This clone appeared once. Germline CDR1 and CDR2: SGHAT and FQNNGV. Trimming removed 2 bases from V and 4 bases from J, with 15 bases in between. The CDR3 length is 15 residues. Seattle patient enrollment occurred during active infection, with longitudinal follow-up thereafter.

The rearrangement joins TRBV11-2 to TRBJ2-7; TRBD2 might be the D (5 bases). Sequencing was performed on peripheral blood. The sequence came from a man aged 55 to 70 with COVID-19, enrolled during active disease. The CDR3 region has the DNA TGTGCCAGCAGCTTACGATGGAGAGGGTCTTACGAGCAGTACTTC. Its translation is CASSLRWRGSYEQYF.